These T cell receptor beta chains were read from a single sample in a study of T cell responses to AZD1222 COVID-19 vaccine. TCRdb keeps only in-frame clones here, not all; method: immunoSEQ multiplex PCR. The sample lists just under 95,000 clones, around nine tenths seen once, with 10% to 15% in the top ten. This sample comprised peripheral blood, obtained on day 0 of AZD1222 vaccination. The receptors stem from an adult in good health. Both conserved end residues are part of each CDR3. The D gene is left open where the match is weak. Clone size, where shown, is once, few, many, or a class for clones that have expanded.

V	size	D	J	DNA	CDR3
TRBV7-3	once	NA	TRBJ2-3	TGTGCCAGCAGCTCATTAACTACAGCGGGTCTTCCCACAGATACGCAGTATTTT	CASSSLTTAGLPTDTQYF
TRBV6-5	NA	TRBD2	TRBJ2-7	TGTGCCAGCAGACACTCGCGGGGGAATTCCTACGAGCAGTACTTC	CASRHSRGNSYEQYF
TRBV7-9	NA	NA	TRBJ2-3	TGTGCCAGCAGCCCCTTCACAGATACGCAGTATTTT	CASSPFTDTQYF
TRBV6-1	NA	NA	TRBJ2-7	TGTGCCAGCAGTGACGGGCCCTTGGGGTACGAGCAGTACTTC	CASSDGPLGYEQYF
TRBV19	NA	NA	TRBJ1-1	TGTGCCAGTAGTATCGCAGGGCGGGTCACTGAAGCTTTCTTT	CASSIAGRVTEAFF
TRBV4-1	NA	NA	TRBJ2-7	TGCGCCAGCAGCCCCCGTACAGCCACCTACGAGCAGTACTTC	CASSPRTATYEQYF
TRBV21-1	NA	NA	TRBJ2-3	TGTGCCAGCAGCAAAGCTGGGGGAGATACGCAGTATTTT	CASSKAGGDTQYF
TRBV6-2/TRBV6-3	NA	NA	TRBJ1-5	TGTGCCAGCAGTTACTCGACAGCAAGAATTCAGCCCCAGCATTTT	CASSYSTARIQPQHF
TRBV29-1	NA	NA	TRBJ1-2	TGCAGCGTAGACAGACCTTATGGCTACACCTTC	CSVDRPYGYTF
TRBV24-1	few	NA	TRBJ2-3	TGTGCCACCAGTGACCCCAAACCGGGGGACACAGATACGCAGTATTTT	CATSDPKPGDTDTQYF
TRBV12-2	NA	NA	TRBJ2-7	TGTGCAAGTCGCTTAGAAGCAGCTTCCTACGAGCAGTACTTC	CASRLEAASYEQYF
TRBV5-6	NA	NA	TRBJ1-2	TGTGCCAGCAGCTTGGGACCTTTCTATGGCTACACCTTC	CASSLGPFYGYTF
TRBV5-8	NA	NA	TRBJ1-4	TGTGCCAGCAGCTTGACGGGTGAAAAACTGTTTTTT	CASSLTGEKLFF
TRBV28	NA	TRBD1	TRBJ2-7	TGTGCCAGCAGTTCGGGGACAGGGGGGAACGAGCAGTACTTC	CASSSGTGGNEQYF
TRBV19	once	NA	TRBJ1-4	TGTGCCAGTAGCATAGGCACAACTAATGAAAAACTGTTTTTT	CASSIGTTNEKLFF
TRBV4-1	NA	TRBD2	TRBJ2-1	TGCGCCAGCAGCCAAGATACCCCCAGCGGGGTGTTGAATGAGCAGTTCTTC	CASSQDTPSGVLNEQFF
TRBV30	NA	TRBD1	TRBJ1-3	TGTGCCTGGGCGACAGGGTTTGGAAACACCATATATTTT	CAWATGFGNTIYF
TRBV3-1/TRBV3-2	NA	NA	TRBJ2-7	TGTGCCAGCAGCCAAGCTGACGGCCAATACGAGCAGTACTTC	CASSQADGQYEQYF
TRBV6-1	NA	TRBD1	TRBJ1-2	TGTGCCAGCAGTGAAGGGACAGGGGTTGATGGCTACACCTTC	CASSEGTGVDGYTF
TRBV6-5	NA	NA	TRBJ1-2	TGTGCCAGCAGCCGAAGATTAGATGGCTACACCTTC	CASSRRLDGYTF
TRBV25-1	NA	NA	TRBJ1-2	TGTGCCAGCGGGGAGGGAGCAGTAAATGGCTACACCTTC	CASGEGAVNGYTF
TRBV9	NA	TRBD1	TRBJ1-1	TGTGCCAGCAGCGCCTGGACAGGGGGCGCTGAAGCTTTCTTT	CASSAWTGGAEAFF
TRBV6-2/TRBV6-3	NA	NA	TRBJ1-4	TGTGCCAGCAGTTACTCGTATCATTCGGAGGAAAAACTGTTTTTT	CASSYSYHSEEKLFF
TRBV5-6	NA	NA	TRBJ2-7	TGTGCCAGCAGCTTGACAGGGACTTCCTACGAGCAGTACTTC	CASSLTGTSYEQYF
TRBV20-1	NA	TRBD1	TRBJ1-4	TGCAGTGCTAGTCCGCAGTTCGGCAGGGGGGATGAAAAACTGTTTTTT	CSASPQFGRGDEKLFF
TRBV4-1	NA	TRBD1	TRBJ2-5	TGCGCCAGCAGCCAAGATCTGGCCAGGGGGACCGAAGAGACCCAGTACTTC	CASSQDLARGTEETQYF
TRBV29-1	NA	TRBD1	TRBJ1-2	TGCAGCGTCGGACAGGGACTTGGCTACACCTTC	CSVGQGLGYTF
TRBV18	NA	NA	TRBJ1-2	TGTGCCAGCTCAGTTGCCGGACAAGACTTTAACTATGGCTACACCTTC	CASSVAGQDFNYGYTF
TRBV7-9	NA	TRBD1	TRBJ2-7	TGTGCCAGCAGCTTCGGACAGGACTCCTACGAGCAGTACTTC	CASSFGQDSYEQYF
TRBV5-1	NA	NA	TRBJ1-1	TGCGCCAGCAGCTTGGTTGGGGGGGCCACTGAAGCTTTCTTT	CASSLVGGATEAFF
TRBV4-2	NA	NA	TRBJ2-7	TGTGCCAGCAGCTCCGGGCAGGGGAGGTACTTC	CASSSGQGRYF
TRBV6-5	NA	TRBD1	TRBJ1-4	TGTGCCAGCAGTTTAGCACAGGGGGCGGATGAAAAACTGTTTTTT	CASSLAQGADEKLFF
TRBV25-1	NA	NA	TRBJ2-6	TGTGCCAGCAAGGGCCTATTAAGGGGGTCTGGGGCCAACGTCCTGACTTTC	CASKGLLRGSGANVLTF
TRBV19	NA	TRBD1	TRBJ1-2	TGTGCCAGTAGTCCCGGACAGGGTGGCTACACCTTC	CASSPGQGGYTF
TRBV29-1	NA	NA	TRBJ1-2	TGCAGCGTCCCGGAGGAATACTATGGCTACACCTTC	CSVPEEYYGYTF
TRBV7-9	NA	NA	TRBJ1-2	TGTGCCAGCAGCGCGCGAGCTAACTATGGCTACACCTTC	CASSARANYGYTF
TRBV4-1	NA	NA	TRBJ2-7	TGCGCCAGCAGCCAGAACCCCTCAGGGACGGCCTACGAGCAGTACTTC	CASSQNPSGTAYEQYF
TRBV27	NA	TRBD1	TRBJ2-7	TGTGCCACCCGGAGACAGGGCACCTACGAGCAGTACTTC	CATRRQGTYEQYF
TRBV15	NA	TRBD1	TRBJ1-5	TGTGCCACCAGCAGAGGGGGGACAGCCAATCAGCCCCAGCATTTT	CATSRGGTANQPQHF
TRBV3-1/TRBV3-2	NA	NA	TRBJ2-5	TGTGCCAGCAGCCAGACGACCGGGGTTGGGGAGACCCAGTACTTC	CASSQTTGVGETQYF
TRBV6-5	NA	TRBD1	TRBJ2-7	TGTGCCAGCTTTCTCAGGGGGCAATACGAGCAGTACTTC	CASFLRGQYEQYF
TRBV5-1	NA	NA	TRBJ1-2	TGCGCCAGCAGCTTGATTACCCATGGCTACACCTTC	CASSLITHGYTF
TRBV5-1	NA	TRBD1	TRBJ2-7	TGCGCCAGCAGCATCCGGGACAGGAGTCTCTCCTACGAGCAGTACTTC	CASSIRDRSLSYEQYF
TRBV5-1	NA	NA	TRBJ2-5	TGCGCCAGCCTGGGCGACGGAGAGACCCAGTACTTC	CASLGDGETQYF
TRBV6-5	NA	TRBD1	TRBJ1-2	TGTGCCAGCAATCCCTTAGGGGGCGAAAGATATGGCTACACCTTC	CASNPLGGERYGYTF
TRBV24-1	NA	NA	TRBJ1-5	TGTGCCACCAGTGATGCAGCAGAAAGCAATCAGCCCCAGCATTTT	CATSDAAESNQPQHF
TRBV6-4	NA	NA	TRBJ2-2	TGTGCCAGCCGCGAGGACACTTACACCGGGGAGCTGTTTTTT	CASREDTYTGELFF
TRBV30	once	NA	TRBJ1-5	TGTGCCTGGAGTCTCTGGGGGCCTGGACAGCCCCAGCATTTT	CAWSLWGPGQPQHF
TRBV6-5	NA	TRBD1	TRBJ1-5	TGTGCCAGCAGCATGGACAGGGATCAGCCCCAGCATTTT	CASSMDRDQPQHF
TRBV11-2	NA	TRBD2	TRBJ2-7	TGTGCCAGCAGCTTTAGTAGCGGGGCCCCCTACGAGCAGTACTTC	CASSFSSGAPYEQYF
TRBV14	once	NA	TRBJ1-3	TGTGCCAGCAGCCAAGCGGGGAGCTCTGGAAACACCATATATTTT	CASSQAGSSGNTIYF
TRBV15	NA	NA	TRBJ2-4	TGTGCCACCAGCAGAGAACAGGGAATGGCCAAAAACATTCAGTACTTC	CATSREQGMAKNIQYF
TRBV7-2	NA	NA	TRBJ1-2	TGTGCCAGCAGCTTAGGGAAGGCTTCTAACTATGGCTACACCTTC	CASSLGKASNYGYTF
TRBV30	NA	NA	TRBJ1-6	TGTGCCTGGAGTGGACAGGATCTCGGCTCACCCCTCCACTTT	CAWSGQDLGSPLHF
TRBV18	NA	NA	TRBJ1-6	TGTGCCAGCTCACCGAGTAATTCACCCCTCCACTTT	CASSPSNSPLHF
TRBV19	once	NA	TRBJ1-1	TGTGCCAGTAAGACAGGAGGTGAAGCTTTCTTT	CASKTGGEAFF
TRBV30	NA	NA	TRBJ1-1	TGTGCCTGGAGAAGGACAACAACTGAAGCTTTCTTT	CAWRRTTTEAFF
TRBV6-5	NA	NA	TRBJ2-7	TGTGCCAGCAGTCCGGGCCGCACCCCGACCTACGAGCAGTACTTC	CASSPGRTPTYEQYF